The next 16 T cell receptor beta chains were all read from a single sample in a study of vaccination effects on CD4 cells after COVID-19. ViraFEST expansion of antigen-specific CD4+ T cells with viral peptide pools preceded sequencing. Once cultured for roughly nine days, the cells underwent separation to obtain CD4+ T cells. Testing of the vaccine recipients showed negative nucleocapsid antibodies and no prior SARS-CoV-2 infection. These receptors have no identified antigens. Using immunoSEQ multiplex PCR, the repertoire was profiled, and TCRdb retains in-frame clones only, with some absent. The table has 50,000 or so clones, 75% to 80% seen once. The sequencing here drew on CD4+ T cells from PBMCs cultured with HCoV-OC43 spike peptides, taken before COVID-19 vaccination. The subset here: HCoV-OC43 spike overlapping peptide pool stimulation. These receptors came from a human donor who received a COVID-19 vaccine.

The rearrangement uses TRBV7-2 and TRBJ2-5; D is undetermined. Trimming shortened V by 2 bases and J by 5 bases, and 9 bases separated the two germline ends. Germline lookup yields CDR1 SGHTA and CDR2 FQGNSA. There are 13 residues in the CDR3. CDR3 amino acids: CASSLQARETQYF. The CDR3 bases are TGTGCCAGCAGCTTACAAGCGCGTGAGACCCAGTACTTC.

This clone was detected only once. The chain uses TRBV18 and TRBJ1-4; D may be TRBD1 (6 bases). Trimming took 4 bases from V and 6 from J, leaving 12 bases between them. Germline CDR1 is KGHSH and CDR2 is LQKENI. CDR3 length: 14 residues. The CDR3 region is CASSRGQPDEKLFF. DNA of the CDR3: TGTGCCAGCTCACGTGGACAGCCTGATGAAAAACTGTTTTTT.

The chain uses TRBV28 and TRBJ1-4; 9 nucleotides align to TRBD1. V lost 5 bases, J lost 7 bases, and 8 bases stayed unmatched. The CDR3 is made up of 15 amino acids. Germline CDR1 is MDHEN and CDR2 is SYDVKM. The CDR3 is CASSRGGQGVEKLFF. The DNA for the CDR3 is TGTGCCAGCAGTCGGGGGGGACAGGGAGTTGAAAAACTGTTTTTT. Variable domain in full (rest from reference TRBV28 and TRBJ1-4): DVKVTQSSRYLVKRTGEKVFLECVQDMDHENMFWYRQDPGLGLRLIYFSYDVKMKEKGDIPEGYSVSREKKERFSLILESASTNQTSMYLCASSRGGQGVEKLFFGSGTQLSVL.

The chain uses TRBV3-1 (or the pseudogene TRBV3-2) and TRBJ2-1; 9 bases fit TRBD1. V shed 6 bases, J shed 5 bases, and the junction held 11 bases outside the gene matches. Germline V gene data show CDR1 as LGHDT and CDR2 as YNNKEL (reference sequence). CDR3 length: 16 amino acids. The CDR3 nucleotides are TGTGCCAGCAGGGCCGAAACAGGGGGCGCGAACAATGAGCAGTTCTTC. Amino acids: CASRAETGGANNEQFF.

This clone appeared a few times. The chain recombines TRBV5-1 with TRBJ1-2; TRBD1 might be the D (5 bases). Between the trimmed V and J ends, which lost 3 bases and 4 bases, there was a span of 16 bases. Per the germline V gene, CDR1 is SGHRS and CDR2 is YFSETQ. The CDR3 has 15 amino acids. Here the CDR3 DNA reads TGCGCCAGCAGCTCCCGGCTCGCCGGGGGCTATGGCTACACCTTC. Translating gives CASSSRLAGGYGYTF.

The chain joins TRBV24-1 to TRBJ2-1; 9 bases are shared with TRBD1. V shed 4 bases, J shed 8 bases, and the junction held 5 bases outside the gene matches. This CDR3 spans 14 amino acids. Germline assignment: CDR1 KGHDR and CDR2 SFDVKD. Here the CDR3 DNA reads TGTGCCACCAGTGACCCGGGACAGGGATATGAGCAGTTCTTC. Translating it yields CATSDPGQGYEQFF.

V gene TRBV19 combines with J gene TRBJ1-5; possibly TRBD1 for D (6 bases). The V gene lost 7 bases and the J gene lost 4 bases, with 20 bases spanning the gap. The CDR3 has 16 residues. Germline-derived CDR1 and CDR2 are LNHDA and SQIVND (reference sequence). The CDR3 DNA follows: TGTGCCAGTATGTGGGGGGCAGGGAGGGCTAATCAGCCCCAGCATTTT. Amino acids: CASMWGAGRANQPQHF.

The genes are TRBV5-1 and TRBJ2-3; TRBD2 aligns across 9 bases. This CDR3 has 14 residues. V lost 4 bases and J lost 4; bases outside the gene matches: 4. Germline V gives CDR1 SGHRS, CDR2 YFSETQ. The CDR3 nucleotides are TGCGCCAGCAGCCTCGGGACTAGCCCAGATACGCAGTATTTT. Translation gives CASSLGTSPDTQYF.

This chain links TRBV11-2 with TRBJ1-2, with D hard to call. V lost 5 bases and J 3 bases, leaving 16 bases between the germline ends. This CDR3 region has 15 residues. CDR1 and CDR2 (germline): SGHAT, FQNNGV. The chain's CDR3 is CASSPLGGMDYGYTF. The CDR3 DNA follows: TGTGCCAGCAGCCCCCTCGGAGGGATGGACTATGGCTACACCTTC.

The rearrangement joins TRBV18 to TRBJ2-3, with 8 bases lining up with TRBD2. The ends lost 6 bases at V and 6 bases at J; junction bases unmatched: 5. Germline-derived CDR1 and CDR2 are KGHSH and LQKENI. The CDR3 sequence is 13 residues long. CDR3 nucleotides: TGTGCCAGCTCTTCCGGGGGGGCGGATACGCAGTATTTT. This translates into CASSSGGADTQYF.

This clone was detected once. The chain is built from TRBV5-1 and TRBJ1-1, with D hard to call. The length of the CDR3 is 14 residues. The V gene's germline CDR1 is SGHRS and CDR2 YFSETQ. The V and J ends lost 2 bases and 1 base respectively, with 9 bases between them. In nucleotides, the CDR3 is TGCGCCAGCAGCTTCGTGACCGAGAACACTGAAGCTTTCTTT. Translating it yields CASSFVTENTEAFF.

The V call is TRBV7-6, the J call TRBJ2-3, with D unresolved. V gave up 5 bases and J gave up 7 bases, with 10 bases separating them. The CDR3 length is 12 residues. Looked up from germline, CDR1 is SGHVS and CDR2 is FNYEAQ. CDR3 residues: CASSQSTNTQYF. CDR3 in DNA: TGTGCCAGCAGCCAAAGCACGAATACGCAGTATTTT.

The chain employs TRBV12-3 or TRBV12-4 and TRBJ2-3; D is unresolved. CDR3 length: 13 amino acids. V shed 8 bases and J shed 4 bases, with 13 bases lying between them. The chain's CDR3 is CASDNVGSDTQYF. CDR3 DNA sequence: TGTGCCAGCGATAATGTGGGGTCAGATACGCAGTATTTT.

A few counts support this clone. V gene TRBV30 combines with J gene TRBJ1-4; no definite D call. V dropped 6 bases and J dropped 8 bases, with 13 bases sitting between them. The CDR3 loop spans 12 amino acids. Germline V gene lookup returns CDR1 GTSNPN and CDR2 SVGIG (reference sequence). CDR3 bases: TGTGCCTGTTTTTCGCCGGGAGAAAAACTGTTTTTT. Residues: CACFSPGEKLFF.

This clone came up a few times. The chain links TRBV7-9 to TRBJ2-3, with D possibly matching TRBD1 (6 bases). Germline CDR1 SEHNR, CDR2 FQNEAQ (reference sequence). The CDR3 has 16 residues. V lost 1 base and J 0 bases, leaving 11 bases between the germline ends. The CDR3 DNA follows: TGTGCCAGCAGCTTAGGCCAGGGGTCAAGCACAGATACGCAGTATTTT. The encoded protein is CASSLGQGSSTDTQYF.

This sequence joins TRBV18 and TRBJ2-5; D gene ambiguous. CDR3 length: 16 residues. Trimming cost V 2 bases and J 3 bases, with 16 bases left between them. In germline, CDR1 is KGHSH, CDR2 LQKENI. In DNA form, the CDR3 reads TGTGCCAGCTCACCAATAATGTGGGGTGGCAAAGAGACCCAGTACTTC. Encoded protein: CASSPIMWGGKETQYF.